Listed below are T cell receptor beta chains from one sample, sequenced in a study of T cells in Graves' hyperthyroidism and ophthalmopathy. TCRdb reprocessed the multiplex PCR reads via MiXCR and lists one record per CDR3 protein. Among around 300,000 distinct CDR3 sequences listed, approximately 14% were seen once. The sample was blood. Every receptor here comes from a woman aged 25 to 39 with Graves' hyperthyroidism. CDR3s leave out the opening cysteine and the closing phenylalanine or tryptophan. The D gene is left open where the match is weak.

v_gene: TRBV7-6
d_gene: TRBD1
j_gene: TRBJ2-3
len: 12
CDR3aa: ASSPTGEVDTQY

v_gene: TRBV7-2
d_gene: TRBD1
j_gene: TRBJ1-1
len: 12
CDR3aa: ASSPGGFNTEAF

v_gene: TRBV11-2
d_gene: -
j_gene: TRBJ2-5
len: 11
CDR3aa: ASTGAMDETQY

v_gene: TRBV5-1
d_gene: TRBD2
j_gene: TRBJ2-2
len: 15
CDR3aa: ASSLGLAGGHTGELF

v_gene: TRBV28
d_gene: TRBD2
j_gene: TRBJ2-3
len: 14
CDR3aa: ASSFKSGREGGTQY

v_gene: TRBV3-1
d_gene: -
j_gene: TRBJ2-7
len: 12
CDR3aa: ASSQGRATYEQY

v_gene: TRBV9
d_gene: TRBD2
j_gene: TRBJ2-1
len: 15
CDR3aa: ASSHPPGGKRGNEQF

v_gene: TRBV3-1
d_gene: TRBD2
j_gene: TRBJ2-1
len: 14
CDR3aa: ASSQEAGLGYNEQF

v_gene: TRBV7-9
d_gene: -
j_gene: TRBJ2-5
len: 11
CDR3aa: ASSSHQSGTQY

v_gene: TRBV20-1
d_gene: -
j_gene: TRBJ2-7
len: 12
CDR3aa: SAPRQLETHEQY

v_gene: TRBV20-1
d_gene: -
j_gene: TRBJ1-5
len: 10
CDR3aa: SASRRNQPQH